The sequence of this T cell receptor (beta chain) was determined in a study of OX40 agonist ivuxolimab in advanced cancers. Background on the whole study: The costimulatory receptor OX40 (CD134) was targeted by ivuxolimab, a fully human IgG2 agonistic monoclonal antibody. Intravenous ivuxolimab was administered to patients every 2 weeks at six dose levels: 0.01, 0.1, 0.3, 1.5, 3 and 10 mg/kg. Of the 52 patients in dose escalation, 19 had hepatocellular carcinoma, some 15 had melanoma, 9 had renal cell carcinoma and 9 had head and neck cancer. The dose-escalation cohort was about 83% male with a mean age of roughly 62 years, ranging from 23 to 79. Patients were allowed to have had prior anti-PD-1, anti-PD-L1 or anti-CTLA-4 therapy, and roughly 40% of the dose-escalation patients had previously received checkpoint inhibitors. Three dose-escalation patients achieved partial responses, one with hepatocellular carcinoma and two with cutaneous melanoma. The point of sequencing TCRbeta in the periphery was to test whether ivuxolimab changed TCR sequence diversity and drove clonal T-cell expansion. The paper reports the monotherapy dose-escalation portion (N = 52 patients) of the phase I ivuxolimab trial.

The trial excluded patients who had a history of autoimmune disease or who were on systemic immunosuppression. Peripheral blood for TCR sequencing was drawn from every dose cohort at baseline, at cycle 4 day 1 and at cycle 7 day 1. Samples were obtained from an open-label, multicenter, first-in-human phase I dose-escalation trial of ivuxolimab. Adults with locally advanced or metastatic head and neck squamous cell, hepatocellular, melanoma or renal cell carcinoma were enrolled in the trial. Before TCR sequencing, CD4+ T cells and CD8+ T cells were sorted from peripheral blood as separate populations. This clone was found a few times. Its antigen is unknown. Base qualities are not recorded, but no much larger clone differs from it by a single base. The V and J ends are trimmed by 6 bases and 2 bases, leaving 10 bases between them. The germline V gene (reference sequence) specifies LNHDA as CDR1 and SQIVND as CDR2. There are 13 amino acids in the CDR3, from cysteine to phenylalanine inclusive. The DNA shown is the 39-base CDR3, in frame from base 1.

Points the paper makes about the study in general: After ivuxolimab, more expanded clones were found on average in CD8+ T cells than in CD4+ T cells. Low levels of normalized T-cell clonal expansion were also seen in some nonresponding patients. At doses of 0.1 to 3.0 mg/kg, clonal expansion of both CD4+ and CD8+ blood T cells was observed from baseline to week 6. Partial responders in the 0.1-3.0 mg/kg groups had among the lowest normalized peripheral clonal expansion, especially among CD8+ T cells. The antigen specificity of the clonally expanded peripheral T cells was not determined.

Genomic DNA was isolated from the sorted cells so that the TCRbeta CDR3 region could be sequenced. TCRbeta CDR3 regions were sequenced using the immunoSEQ Assay. TCRdb retrieved this table from immuneACCESS and kept in-frame rearrangements only. Not all clones are present; in checked studies, unresolved V genes account for under half, and no reason is known for the remainder. The sample table lists some 100,000 clones, around nine tenths of them with a count of one. The top ten clones comprise 0.25% to 0.35% of the sample. The chain joins TRBV19 to TRBJ1-2; the D gene assignment is ambiguous. Sequences were derived from CD4+ or CD8+ T cells sorted from blood, sampled in a trial of the OX40 agonist ivuxolimab. The TCR sequence derives from an adult with an advanced solid tumor such as melanoma, head and neck, liver or kidney cancer. The DNA sequence is as follows: TGTGCCAGTAGAGCACAGTCAAACTATGGCTACACCTTC. This encodes CASRAQSNYGYTF.